Listed here are 25 T cell receptor beta chains from one sample, sequenced in a study of CD8 T cells in ankylosing spondylitis. A single record per CDR3 protein comes from TCRdb applying MiXCR to the 5' RACE reads. The table lists about 160,000 distinct CDR3 sequences, under 45% of them singletons. Sequenced material: synovial fluid, either unsorted or a sorted T cell fraction (not recorded which). The receptor set was obtained from a male donor with ankylosing spondylitis.

This chain joins TRBV29-1 and TRBJ2-7; D could derive from TRBD1 or TRBD2 (5 bases each). CDR3 size: 13 residues. Trimming took off 6 bases at V and 10 bases at J, with 22 bases between the two ends. Germline CDR1 reads SQVTM; CDR2 reads ANQGSEA. For the CDR3, the DNA is TGCAGCGTACAATCTCCTACGAGGGGACCCCAGTACTTC. Residues: CSVQSPTRGPQYF.

The table lists this clonotype with many counts. V usage is TRBV20-1 and J usage is TRBJ1-6, with TRBD1 as a possible D gene (5 bases). The germline gives CDR1 DFQATT, CDR2 SNEGSKA (reference sequence). The CDR3 runs to 14 residues. The V end was cut by 3 bases, the J end by 7 bases, with 13 bases between. Here the CDR3 DNA reads TGCAGTGCTAGTGGGAGAGGGGTGAATTCACCCCTCCACTTT. Its protein product is CSASGRGVNSPLHF.

V and J are TRBV11-2 and TRBJ2-3; TRBD1 or TRBD2 may be the D gene (5 bases each). This CDR3 is built from 15 residues. Germline-derived CDR1 and CDR2 are SGHAT and FQNNGV. V was pared by 3 bases and J by 1 base, with 11 bases between. CDR3 DNA sequence: TGTGCCAGCAGCTTGGGGGATTGGGGCACAGATACGCAGTATTTT. It encodes CASSLGDWGTDTQYF.

The gene calls are TRBV10-3 and TRBJ1-4; D perhaps matches TRBD1 (5 bases). Germline V gives CDR1 ENHRY, CDR2 SYGVKD. The CDR3 runs 16 residues. V gave up 0 bases and J gave up 8 bases, with 16 bases separating them. The CDR3, as DNA: TGTGCCATCAGTGAGTCCCATACAGGTTTTGGCGAAAAACTGTTTTTT. Protein sequence: CAISESHTGFGEKLFF.

This clonotype was seen ten or more times. The CDR3 DNA follows: TGTGCCAGCGCCATACTAGCGGGAGGAGGGGTCGGGATCTACGAGCAGTACTTC. Protein: CASAILAGGGVGIYEQYF. The rearrangement uses TRBV27 and TRBJ2-7; TRBD2 matches at 12 bases. The CDR3 is 18 amino acids. The germline V gene has CDR1 MNHEY and CDR2 SMNVEV (reference sequence). The V and J ends lost 8 bases and 3 bases, in that order; junction bases with no gene match: 17.

The V and J genes are TRBV6-1 and TRBJ1-2; 9 positions agree with TRBD1. This CDR3 spans 17 amino acids. Germline lookup yields CDR1 MNHNS and CDR2 SASEGT. V lost 8 bases to trimming and J lost 4 bases; unmatched junction nucleotides: 17. DNA of the CDR3: TGTGCCAGCCCTCTAAAGGGGACAGGGAACCCTCCCTATGGCTACACCTTC. This sequence encodes CASPLKGTGNPPYGYTF.

The sample holds a few counts of this clonotype. The chain uses TRBV7-9 and TRBJ2-3; 9 positions match TRBD1. The V segment lost 0 bases and the J segment 8 bases; nucleotides outside the gene matches: 12. Germline CDR1 and CDR2: SEHNR and FQNEAQ (reference sequence). The CDR3 spans 17 residues. CDR3 in amino acids: CASSLAPGQGEVVTQYF. The CDR3 region has the DNA TGTGCCAGCAGCTTAGCTCCGGGACAGGGAGAGGTAGTTACGCAGTATTTT.

The chain uses TRBV7-8 and TRBJ2-5, with 7 nucleotides matching TRBD1. The ends lost 4 bases at V and 9 bases at J; junction bases unmatched: 17. Germline V gives CDR1 SGHVS, CDR2 FQNEAQ. The CDR3 contains 16 residues. CDR3 bases: TGTGCCAGCAGCTCCAAGGGGGCTACAGGCACATGGGCCCAGTACTTC. Translating gives CASSSKGATGTWAQYF.

This clonotype was seen more than once but under ten times. This rearrangement joins TRBV29-1 to TRBJ2-1; tentatively, D is TRBD1 (6 bases). Germline V CDR1 and CDR2: SQVTM, ANQGSEA. This CDR3 has 12 residues. V lost 7 bases and J 4 bases, leaving 11 bases between the germline ends. The CDR3 DNA follows: TGCAGCGCGACAGGAGGATACAATGAGCAGTTCTTC. This codes for CSATGGYNEQFF.

The sample holds many counts of this clonotype. The rearrangement links TRBV7-3 to TRBJ2-1, with 10 nucleotides matching TRBD2. The CDR3 sequence is 15 residues long. The germline V gene has CDR1 SGHTA and CDR2 FQGTGA. V lost 5 bases and J lost 4; bases outside the gene matches: 5. The CDR3 loop is CASSVTSGPYNEQFF. In DNA form, the CDR3 reads TGTGCCAGCAGCGTGACTAGCGGGCCTTACAATGAGCAGTTCTTC.

V is TRBV7-4 and J is TRBJ2-5, with 9 bases identical to TRBD1. The trim removed 4 bases at V and 0 bases at J, leaving 3 bases unmatched. This CDR3 spans 15 amino acids. The germline V gene has CDR1 SGHVT and CDR2 SQSDAQ. CDR3 sequence reads: CASSSWTGDQETQYF. The DNA of the CDR3 is TGTGCCAGCAGCTCGTGGACAGGGGACCAAGAGACCCAGTACTTC. Combining the CDR3 with reference TRBV7-4 and TRBJ2-5 gives the whole variable domain GAGVSQSPRYKVAKRGRDVALRCDSISGHVTLYWYRQTLGQGSEVLTYSQSDAQRDKSGRPSGRFSAERPERSVSTLKIQRTEQGDSAVYLCASSSWTGDQETQYFGPGTRLLVL.

The chain employs TRBV9 and TRBJ2-7; D possibly corresponds to TRBD2 (6 bases). Trimming took 3 bases from V and 6 from J, leaving 10 bases between them. Germline assignment: CDR1 SGDLS and CDR2 YYNGEE. This CDR3 comprises 12 residues. The CDR3 nucleotides read TGTGCCAGCAGCGGGGCCGGGGGCGAGCAGTACTTC. Its protein product is CASSGAGGEQYF. The full variable domain, completed using reference TRBV9 and TRBJ2-7, is DSGVTQTPKHLITATGQRVTLRCSPRSGDLSVYWYQQSLDQGLQFLIQYYNGEERAKGNILERFSAQQFPDLHSELNLSSLELGDSALYFCASSGAGGEQYFGPGTRLTVT.

The chain is built from TRBV12-3 or TRBV12-4 and TRBJ2-3; D is unresolved. The V and J ends lost 5 bases and 0 bases respectively, with 15 bases between them. This CDR3 region has 16 residues. This chain's CDR3 is CASSPPLIPSTDTQYF. The CDR3 region has the DNA TGTGCCAGCAGTCCTCCCCTAATTCCTAGCACAGATACGCAGTATTTT.

V gene TRBV4-1 combines with J gene TRBJ1-2; D not certain. The CDR3 has 15 residues. The V end lost 4 bases, the J end lost 4 bases, and 16 bases lay between the germline ends. Looked up from germline, CDR1 is MGHRA and CDR2 is YSYEKL. Written as DNA, the CDR3 is TGCGCCAGCAGCCTCTACCGATCACTTGGCTATGGCTACACCTTC. Translated: CASSLYRSLGYGYTF.

The rearrangement links TRBV27 to TRBJ2-7; 7 bases are a match to TRBD2. V was clipped by 7 bases and J by 4 bases; unmatched bases: 13. Germline V gene sequence: CDR1 MNHEY, CDR2 SMNVEV (reference sequence). The CDR3 length is 15 residues. The CDR3 sequence: CASIKKRDWVYEQYF. CDR3 in DNA: TGTGCCAGCATTAAGAAGCGGGATTGGGTGTACGAGCAGTACTTC.

In this sample, this clonotype turned up a few times. The chain combines TRBV2 with TRBJ2-2, with unresolved D. The CDR3 has 15 amino acids. Trimming pared 6 bases from V and 3 bases from J, leaving 14 bases between. Germline V CDR1 and CDR2: SNHLY, FYNNEI. Here the CDR3 DNA reads TGTGCCAGCAGAGAGCCCCAGCAGGACACCGGGGAGCTGTTTTTT. It specifies CASREPQQDTGELFF.

J is TRBJ2-5 and V is TRBV12-3 or TRBV12-4; no definite D call. Trimming left V 5 bases short and J 5 bases short, with 12 bases between. CDR3 size: 13 residues. Here the CDR3 reads CASSPEIRETQYF. CDR3 in DNA: TGTGCCAGCAGTCCCGAGATCCGGGAGACCCAGTACTTC.

This chain joins TRBV7-9 and TRBJ2-5; D is uncertain. Deletions cut 0 bases from V and 2 bases from J, with 7 bases between. Germline lookup yields CDR1 SEHNR and CDR2 FQNEAQ (reference sequence). The CDR3 loop spans 14 amino acids. The CDR3 region is CASSLAVGQETQYF. Written as DNA, the CDR3 is TGTGCCAGCAGCTTAGCGGTAGGGCAAGAGACCCAGTACTTC.

The gene calls are TRBV20-1 and TRBJ1-1; TRBD1 is a possible D gene (5 bases). This CDR3 region has 16 residues. V was clipped by 6 bases and J by 0 bases, with 20 bases between them. In germline, CDR1 is DFQATT, CDR2 SNEGSKA (reference sequence). The CDR3 DNA reads as TGCAGTGCCGCCTGGCCTGCCGGGACGGTGAACACTGAAGCTTTCTTT. Its translation is CSAAWPAGTVNTEAFF.

The V call is TRBV5-1, the J call TRBJ2-7; 11 bases are shared with TRBD2. CDR1 and CDR2 (germline): SGHRS, YFSETQ. The V and J ends lost 1 base and 5 bases, in that order; junction bases with no gene match: 5. The CDR3 spans 15 residues. CDR3 in DNA: TGCGCCAGCAGCTTGTATACTAGCGGGAGTGACGAGCAGTACTTC. It encodes CASSLYTSGSDEQYF.

The rearrangement links TRBV6-1 to TRBJ2-3; 9 nucleotides align to TRBD2. This CDR3 has 15 residues. The germline V gene has CDR1 MNHNS and CDR2 SASEGT. The junction had 6 bases not matched to a gene; V was cut back by 3 bases and J by 5 bases. This CDR3 reads CASSEAGGALDTQYF. As DNA, the CDR3 is TGTGCCAGCAGTGAGGCGGGGGGGGCCCTAGATACGCAGTATTTT.

The chain carries TRBV4-1 and TRBJ2-1; possible D gene TRBD2, 5 bases. The CDR3 extends over 18 amino acids. Between the trimmed V and J ends, which lost 0 bases and 3 bases, there was a span of 18 bases. The germline gives CDR1 MGHRA, CDR2 YSYEKL. For the CDR3, the DNA is TGCGCCAGCAGCCAAGATTCATGGGAGCGGAGTAACTACAATGAGCAGTTCTTC. Amino acids: CASSQDSWERSNYNEQFF.

This rearrangement joins TRBV20-1 to TRBJ2-7, with 7 nucleotides matching TRBD2. Germline values: CDR1 DFQATT, CDR2 SNEGSKA (reference sequence). Trimming at V came to 4 bases and at J to 7 bases, leaving 13 bases not matched to a gene. The CDR3 contains 14 residues. DNA for the CDR3: TGCAGTGCTAAATCCGGGACTATCGGTGGTGAGCAGTACTTC. It is translated as CSAKSGTIGGEQYF.

V usage is TRBV7-6 and J usage is TRBJ2-7, with 10 bases matching TRBD2. The CDR3 spans 15 residues. The V and J ends lost 0 bases and 5 bases, in that order; junction bases with no gene match: 4. Germline V gene data show CDR1 as SGHVS and CDR2 as FNYEAQ. The CDR3 reads CASSLASGRIHEQYF. CDR3 bases: TGTGCCAGCAGCTTAGCTAGCGGGAGGATCCACGAGCAGTACTTC.

The V call is TRBV18, the J call TRBJ1-4; D is unclear. Between the trimmed V and J ends, which lost 3 bases and 4 bases, there was a span of 9 bases. This CDR3 is built from 14 residues. CDR1 and CDR2 from the germline V gene are KGHSH and LQKENI. The CDR3 DNA is TGTGCCAGCTCACCCCGCCGGAATAATGAAAAACTGTTTTTT. It yields the protein CASSPRRNNEKLFF.